These T cell receptor beta chains were read from a single sample in a study of patients and donors after allogeneic stem cell transplantation. TCRdb analysed the RT-PCR reads with MiXCR anew, one entry per CDR3 protein. This table has about 230,000 distinct CDR3 sequences, roughly 13% appearing once. Sequenced: blood, either unsorted or a sorted T cell fraction (not recorded which). Receptor source: a human donor who was either an allogeneic HSCT recipient or a stem cell or donor lymphocyte infusion donor (not recorded which). It is not recorded whose cells these are; they may come from a transplant donor. Both conserved end residues are part of each CDR3. Each record gives: clone size, V gene, J gene, D gene, CDR3 protein, CDR3 DNA. The D gene is left open where the match is weak. Only part of the rows carry a size: once, few, many, or a class if the clone is expanded.

clone_size: many; v_call: TRBV2; j_call: TRBJ2-7; d_call: -; cdr3_aa: CASSEQGLNEQYF; cdr3_nt: TGTGCCAGCAGTGAACAGGGTTTAAACGAGCAGTACTTC
clone_size: -; v_call: TRBV5-6; j_call: TRBJ2-7; d_call: -; cdr3_aa: CASSLPDGTYEQYF; cdr3_nt: TGTGCCAGCAGCCTACCGGACGGGACCTACGAGCAGTACTTC
clone_size: -; v_call: TRBV4-2; j_call: TRBJ2-3; d_call: TRBD2; cdr3_aa: CASSRHTSGGYSSTDTQYF; cdr3_nt: TGTGCCAGCAGCCGACATACTAGCGGGGGCTACTCTAGCACAGATACGCAGTATTTT
clone_size: few; v_call: TRBV7-8; j_call: TRBJ1-1; d_call: -; cdr3_aa: CASSLGYSTSLTDTEAFF; cdr3_nt: TGTGCCAGCAGCTTAGGATATTCGACATCGCTAACGGACACTGAAGCTTTCTTT
clone_size: many; v_call: TRBV4-2; j_call: TRBJ2-1; d_call: TRBD2; cdr3_aa: CASSQGLAGLLYNEQFF; cdr3_nt: TGTGCCAGCAGCCAAGGGCTAGCGGGGCTCCTATACAATGAGCAGTTCTTC
clone_size: -; v_call: TRBV20-1; j_call: TRBJ2-5; d_call: TRBD2; cdr3_aa: CSARGRGGLVGETQYF; cdr3_nt: TGCAGTGCTAGAGGTCGGGGGGGACTAGTTGGGGAGACCCAGTACTTC
clone_size: many; v_call: TRBV29-1; j_call: TRBJ2-5; d_call: -; cdr3_aa: CSVLRARGGETQYF; cdr3_nt: -
clone_size: -; v_call: TRBV11-3; j_call: TRBJ2-3; d_call: -; cdr3_aa: CASSNPPRGTDTQYF; cdr3_nt: TGTGCCAGCAGCAATCCCCCCCGAGGCACAGATACGCAGTATTTT
clone_size: -; v_call: TRBV20-1; j_call: TRBJ2-1; d_call: TRBD1; cdr3_aa: CSAPRTGLNEQFF; cdr3_nt: TGCAGTGCTCCTAGGACAGGTCTGAATGAGCAGTTCTTC
clone_size: -; v_call: TRBV6-1; j_call: TRBJ1-1; d_call: TRBD1; cdr3_aa: CASSQSRGLTEAFF; cdr3_nt: TGTGCCAGCAGTCAGAGCAGGGGGCTCACTGAAGCTTTCTTT
clone_size: few; v_call: TRBV20-1; j_call: TRBJ1-5; d_call: -; cdr3_aa: CSASTANQPQHF; cdr3_nt: TGCAGTGCCTCGACAGCTAATCAGCCCCAGCATTTT
clone_size: -; v_call: TRBV18; j_call: TRBJ2-7; d_call: TRBD1; cdr3_aa: CASSPRTGNSYEQYF; cdr3_nt: TGTGCCAGCTCACCCCGGACAGGGAACTCCTACGAGCAGTACTTC
clone_size: -; v_call: TRBV20-1; j_call: TRBJ2-3; d_call: TRBD2; cdr3_aa: CSGRTSGTNTDTQYF; cdr3_nt: TGCAGTGGCCGGACTAGCGGGACTAACACAGATACGCAGTATTTT
clone_size: -; v_call: TRBV2; j_call: TRBJ2-1; d_call: TRBD2; cdr3_aa: CASSPRTSGGLSYNEQFF; cdr3_nt: TGTGCCAGCAGCCCTAGGACTAGCGGGGGGTTATCCTACAATGAGCAGTTCTTC
clone_size: -; v_call: TRBV11-2; j_call: TRBJ1-1; d_call: -; cdr3_aa: CASSPYLKTAFF; cdr3_nt: TGTGCCAGCAGCCCATATCTAAAAACGGCTTTCTTT
clone_size: -; v_call: TRBV27; j_call: TRBJ1-6; d_call: -; cdr3_aa: CASRVGGGDNSPLHF; cdr3_nt: TGTGCCAGCAGGGTTGGGGGAGGGGATAATTCACCCCTCCACTTT
clone_size: -; v_call: TRBV5-5; j_call: TRBJ1-1; d_call: -; cdr3_aa: CASSLRGVWTEAFF; cdr3_nt: TGTGCCAGCAGCCTAAGGGGGGTGTGGACTGAAGCTTTCTTT
clone_size: many; v_call: TRBV19; j_call: TRBJ1-2; d_call: TRBD1; cdr3_aa: CASKDTGGDRSYGYTF; cdr3_nt: TGTGCCAGTAAGGATACAGGGGGTGACAGGAGCTATGGCTACACCTTC
clone_size: few; v_call: TRBV3-1; j_call: TRBJ2-3; d_call: -; cdr3_aa: CASSQRWGDPDTQYF; cdr3_nt: TGTGCCAGCAGCCAGAGATGGGGGGACCCAGATACGCAGTATTTT
clone_size: -; v_call: TRBV5-1; j_call: TRBJ2-5; d_call: -; cdr3_aa: CASSLAPGARETQYF; cdr3_nt: TGCGCCAGCAGCTTGGCTCCGGGGGCGCGAGAGACCCAGTACTTC
clone_size: few; v_call: TRBV10-3; j_call: TRBJ1-4; d_call: -; cdr3_aa: CAISPTLNGEKLFF; cdr3_nt: TGTGCCATCAGTCCGACACTTAACGGGGAAAAACTGTTTTTT
clone_size: few; v_call: TRBV20-1; j_call: TRBJ2-7; d_call: -; cdr3_aa: CSASPGEEQYF; cdr3_nt: TGCAGTGCTAGCCCAGGGGAAGAGCAGTACTTC
clone_size: -; v_call: TRBV5-6; j_call: TRBJ2-6; d_call: TRBD2; cdr3_aa: CASSFFLAGGHSGANVLTF; cdr3_nt: TGTGCCAGCAGCTTCTTTCTAGCGGGGGGCCACTCTGGGGCCAACGTCCTGACTTTC
clone_size: -; v_call: TRBV23-1; j_call: TRBJ2-3; d_call: TRBD2; cdr3_aa: CASSRLGLATDTQYF; cdr3_nt: TGCGCCAGCAGCCGCCTCGGACTAGCCACAGATACGCAGTATTTT
clone_size: many; v_call: TRBV7-6; j_call: TRBJ2-2; d_call: TRBD1; cdr3_aa: CASSQTGANTGELFF; cdr3_nt: TGTGCCAGCAGCCAAACAGGGGCGAACACCGGGGAGCTGTTTTTT
clone_size: -; v_call: TRBV7-6; j_call: TRBJ2-1; d_call: -; cdr3_aa: CASSLGLAEDPIEQFF; cdr3_nt: TGTGCCAGCAGCTTAGGGTTAGCGGAGGACCCCATTGAGCAGTTCTTC
clone_size: -; v_call: TRBV25-1; j_call: TRBJ1-1; d_call: -; cdr3_aa: CASSEFEGEGTEAFF; cdr3_nt: TGTGCCAGCAGTGAATTTGAGGGAGAAGGCACTGAAGCTTTCTTT
clone_size: few; v_call: TRBV20-1; j_call: TRBJ1-1; d_call: -; cdr3_aa: CSARPPTSSEAFF; cdr3_nt: TGCAGTGCTAGACCCCCTACGTCCTCTGAAGCTTTCTTT
clone_size: -; v_call: TRBV7-8; j_call: TRBJ2-2; d_call: TRBD2; cdr3_aa: CASSPSPPGLSTGELFF; cdr3_nt: TGTGCCAGCAGCCCCTCACCCCCGGGACTATCCACCGGGGAGCTGTTTTTT
clone_size: -; v_call: TRBV15; j_call: TRBJ2-2; d_call: TRBD1; cdr3_aa: CATSRRDRGIPGELFF; cdr3_nt: TGTGCCACCAGCAGAAGGGACAGGGGTATCCCCGGGGAGCTGTTTTTT
clone_size: few; v_call: TRBV20-1; j_call: TRBJ1-5; d_call: -; cdr3_aa: CSARAPGRDAPQHF; cdr3_nt: TGCAGTGCTAGAGCGCCGGGCAGGGATGCTCCCCAGCATTTT
clone_size: few; v_call: TRBV12-3/TRBV12-4; j_call: TRBJ2-1; d_call: -; cdr3_aa: CASSYTSSYNEQFF; cdr3_nt: TGTGCCAGCAGTTACACGAGCTCCTACAATGAGCAGTTCTTC
clone_size: many; v_call: TRBV20-1; j_call: TRBJ1-1; d_call: -; cdr3_aa: CSARTVEAFF; cdr3_nt: TGCAGTGCTAGGACGGTTGAAGCTTTCTTT
clone_size: -; v_call: TRBV6-2/TRBV6-3; j_call: TRBJ1-1; d_call: -; cdr3_aa: CASSYSSVNTEAFF; cdr3_nt: TGTGCCAGCAGTTACTCGTCCGTGAACACTGAAGCTTTCTTT
clone_size: -; v_call: TRBV7-8; j_call: TRBJ1-1; d_call: -; cdr3_aa: CASSPQGGSTEAFF; cdr3_nt: TGTGCCAGCAGCCCCCAGGGAGGGTCCACTGAAGCTTTCTTT
clone_size: few; v_call: TRBV20-1; j_call: TRBJ1-1; d_call: -; cdr3_aa: CSASEGRNTEAFF; cdr3_nt: TGCAGTGCTTCGGAGGGGCGAAACACTGAAGCTTTCTTT
clone_size: many; v_call: TRBV4-3; j_call: TRBJ1-2; d_call: -; cdr3_aa: CASSQGKLYGYTF; cdr3_nt: TGCGCCAGCAGCCAGGGGAAGCTCTATGGCTACACCTTC
clone_size: few; v_call: TRBV25-1; j_call: TRBJ2-7; d_call: TRBD2; cdr3_aa: CASSSRSASGVSYEQYF; cdr3_nt: TGTGCCAGCAGTTCTCGCTCGGCTAGCGGGGTGTCCTACGAGCAGTACTTC
clone_size: few; v_call: TRBV7-9; j_call: TRBJ2-7; d_call: -; cdr3_aa: CASSSLAWPLNF; cdr3_nt: TGTGCCAGCAGCTCCCTCGCATGGCCCTTAAACTTC
clone_size: -; v_call: TRBV20-1; j_call: TRBJ2-5; d_call: -; cdr3_aa: CSAARDSGTQGTQYF; cdr3_nt: TGCAGTGCCGCCCGAGACAGCGGGACACAAGGGACCCAGTACTTC
clone_size: -; v_call: TRBV4-3; j_call: TRBJ1-6; d_call: -; cdr3_aa: CASSQVIWDTSSPLHF; cdr3_nt: TGCGCCAGCAGCCAAGTGATTTGGGACACAAGTTCACCCCTCCACTTT
clone_size: few; v_call: TRBV4-1; j_call: TRBJ2-1; d_call: TRBD2; cdr3_aa: CASSQFGSGRAYNEQFF; cdr3_nt: TGCGCCAGCAGCCAATTCGGGAGCGGGAGGGCCTATAATGAGCAGTTCTTC
clone_size: -; v_call: TRBV5-1; j_call: TRBJ2-5; d_call: -; cdr3_aa: CASSAKGGWGQETQYF; cdr3_nt: TGCGCCAGCAGTGCGAAAGGAGGGTGGGGCCAAGAGACCCAGTACTTC
clone_size: many; v_call: TRBV5-1; j_call: TRBJ1-1; d_call: -; cdr3_aa: CASSDGRQMNTEAFF; cdr3_nt: TGCGCCAGCAGCGACGGACGGCAGATGAACACTGAAGCTTTCTTT
clone_size: -; v_call: TRBV20-1; j_call: TRBJ1-6; d_call: -; cdr3_aa: CSARDSGGATNSPLHF; cdr3_nt: TGCAGTGCTAGAGACTCGGGTGGGGCGACGAATTCACCCCTCCACTTT
clone_size: many; v_call: TRBV15; j_call: TRBJ1-1; d_call: TRBD1; cdr3_aa: CATSGQGHTEAFF; cdr3_nt: TGTGCCACCAGCGGACAGGGACACACTGAAGCTTTCTTT
clone_size: many; v_call: TRBV7-2; j_call: TRBJ2-3; d_call: TRBD1; cdr3_aa: CASSLDGTGFGDTQYF; cdr3_nt: TGTGCCAGCAGCTTAGATGGGACAGGGTTTGGAGATACGCAGTATTTT
clone_size: -; v_call: TRBV10-3; j_call: TRBJ1-2; d_call: -; cdr3_aa: CAISELLRGLYGYTF; cdr3_nt: TGTGCCATCAGCGAATTACTCCGGGGGCTCTATGGCTACACCTTC
clone_size: -; v_call: TRBV6-2/TRBV6-3; j_call: TRBJ2-5; d_call: TRBD2; cdr3_aa: CASRDSGARETQYF; cdr3_nt: TGTGCCAGCAGGGATAGCGGGGCCCGCGAGACCCAGTACTTC
clone_size: few; v_call: TRBV28; j_call: TRBJ2-2; d_call: -; cdr3_aa: CASSSTGGELFF; cdr3_nt: TGTGCCAGCAGTTCCACGGGCGGGGAGCTGTTTTTT
clone_size: -; v_call: TRBV4-3; j_call: TRBJ2-1; d_call: TRBD1; cdr3_aa: CASSQEVGQGAWEQFF; cdr3_nt: TGCGCCAGCAGCCAAGAAGTAGGCCAGGGGGCATGGGAGCAGTTCTTC
clone_size: few; v_call: TRBV6-1; j_call: TRBJ2-1; d_call: -; cdr3_aa: CASSEPGHEQFF; cdr3_nt: TGTGCCAGCAGTGAACCAGGCCATGAGCAGTTCTTC
clone_size: -; v_call: TRBV29-1; j_call: TRBJ2-2; d_call: -; cdr3_aa: CSVEFRAGTGELFF; cdr3_nt: TGCAGCGTTGAATTCAGGGCAGGCACCGGGGAGCTGTTTTTT
clone_size: -; v_call: TRBV25-1; j_call: TRBJ1-4; d_call: TRBD1; cdr3_aa: CASSEGGRGQTNEKLFF; cdr3_nt: TGTGCCAGCAGTGAAGGGGGCAGGGGGCAAACTAATGAAAAACTGTTTTTT
clone_size: many; v_call: TRBV5-6; j_call: TRBJ2-4; d_call: TRBD2; cdr3_aa: CASSLAGGAKNIQYF; cdr3_nt: TGTGCCAGCAGCTTAGCGGGAGGAGCCAAAAACATTCAGTACTTC